In this sample, the clone carrying this TCR beta chain turned up a few times. The entry originates in a study of blood T cell repertoires in COVID-19. TCRdb's copy holds only in-frame clones and misses some; the assay was immunoSEQ multiplex PCR. Here the sample spans 99,000 or so clones, 84% being singletons. The germline V gene encodes CDR1 SGHVS and CDR2 FQNEAQ. V lost 1 base, J lost 4 bases, and 12 bases lay in between. The CDR3 consists of 15 residues. Sequences were obtained from peripheral blood. The rearrangement links TRBV7-8 to TRBJ2-3; perhaps TRBD2 as D (6 bases). The TCR originated in a man aged 65 to 85 with active or convalescent COVID-19. This chain's CDR3 is CASSLDAGLADTQYF. The CDR3 DNA reads as TGTGCCAGCAGCTTAGATGCGGGGCTAGCAGATACGCAGTATTTT. The full variable domain, completed using reference TRBV7-8 and TRBJ2-3, is GAGVSQSPRYKVAKRGQDVALRCDPISGHVSLFWYQQALGQGPEFLTYFQNEAQLDKSGLPSDRFFAERPEGSVSTLKIQRTQQEDSAVYLCASSLDAGLADTQYFGPGTRLTVL.